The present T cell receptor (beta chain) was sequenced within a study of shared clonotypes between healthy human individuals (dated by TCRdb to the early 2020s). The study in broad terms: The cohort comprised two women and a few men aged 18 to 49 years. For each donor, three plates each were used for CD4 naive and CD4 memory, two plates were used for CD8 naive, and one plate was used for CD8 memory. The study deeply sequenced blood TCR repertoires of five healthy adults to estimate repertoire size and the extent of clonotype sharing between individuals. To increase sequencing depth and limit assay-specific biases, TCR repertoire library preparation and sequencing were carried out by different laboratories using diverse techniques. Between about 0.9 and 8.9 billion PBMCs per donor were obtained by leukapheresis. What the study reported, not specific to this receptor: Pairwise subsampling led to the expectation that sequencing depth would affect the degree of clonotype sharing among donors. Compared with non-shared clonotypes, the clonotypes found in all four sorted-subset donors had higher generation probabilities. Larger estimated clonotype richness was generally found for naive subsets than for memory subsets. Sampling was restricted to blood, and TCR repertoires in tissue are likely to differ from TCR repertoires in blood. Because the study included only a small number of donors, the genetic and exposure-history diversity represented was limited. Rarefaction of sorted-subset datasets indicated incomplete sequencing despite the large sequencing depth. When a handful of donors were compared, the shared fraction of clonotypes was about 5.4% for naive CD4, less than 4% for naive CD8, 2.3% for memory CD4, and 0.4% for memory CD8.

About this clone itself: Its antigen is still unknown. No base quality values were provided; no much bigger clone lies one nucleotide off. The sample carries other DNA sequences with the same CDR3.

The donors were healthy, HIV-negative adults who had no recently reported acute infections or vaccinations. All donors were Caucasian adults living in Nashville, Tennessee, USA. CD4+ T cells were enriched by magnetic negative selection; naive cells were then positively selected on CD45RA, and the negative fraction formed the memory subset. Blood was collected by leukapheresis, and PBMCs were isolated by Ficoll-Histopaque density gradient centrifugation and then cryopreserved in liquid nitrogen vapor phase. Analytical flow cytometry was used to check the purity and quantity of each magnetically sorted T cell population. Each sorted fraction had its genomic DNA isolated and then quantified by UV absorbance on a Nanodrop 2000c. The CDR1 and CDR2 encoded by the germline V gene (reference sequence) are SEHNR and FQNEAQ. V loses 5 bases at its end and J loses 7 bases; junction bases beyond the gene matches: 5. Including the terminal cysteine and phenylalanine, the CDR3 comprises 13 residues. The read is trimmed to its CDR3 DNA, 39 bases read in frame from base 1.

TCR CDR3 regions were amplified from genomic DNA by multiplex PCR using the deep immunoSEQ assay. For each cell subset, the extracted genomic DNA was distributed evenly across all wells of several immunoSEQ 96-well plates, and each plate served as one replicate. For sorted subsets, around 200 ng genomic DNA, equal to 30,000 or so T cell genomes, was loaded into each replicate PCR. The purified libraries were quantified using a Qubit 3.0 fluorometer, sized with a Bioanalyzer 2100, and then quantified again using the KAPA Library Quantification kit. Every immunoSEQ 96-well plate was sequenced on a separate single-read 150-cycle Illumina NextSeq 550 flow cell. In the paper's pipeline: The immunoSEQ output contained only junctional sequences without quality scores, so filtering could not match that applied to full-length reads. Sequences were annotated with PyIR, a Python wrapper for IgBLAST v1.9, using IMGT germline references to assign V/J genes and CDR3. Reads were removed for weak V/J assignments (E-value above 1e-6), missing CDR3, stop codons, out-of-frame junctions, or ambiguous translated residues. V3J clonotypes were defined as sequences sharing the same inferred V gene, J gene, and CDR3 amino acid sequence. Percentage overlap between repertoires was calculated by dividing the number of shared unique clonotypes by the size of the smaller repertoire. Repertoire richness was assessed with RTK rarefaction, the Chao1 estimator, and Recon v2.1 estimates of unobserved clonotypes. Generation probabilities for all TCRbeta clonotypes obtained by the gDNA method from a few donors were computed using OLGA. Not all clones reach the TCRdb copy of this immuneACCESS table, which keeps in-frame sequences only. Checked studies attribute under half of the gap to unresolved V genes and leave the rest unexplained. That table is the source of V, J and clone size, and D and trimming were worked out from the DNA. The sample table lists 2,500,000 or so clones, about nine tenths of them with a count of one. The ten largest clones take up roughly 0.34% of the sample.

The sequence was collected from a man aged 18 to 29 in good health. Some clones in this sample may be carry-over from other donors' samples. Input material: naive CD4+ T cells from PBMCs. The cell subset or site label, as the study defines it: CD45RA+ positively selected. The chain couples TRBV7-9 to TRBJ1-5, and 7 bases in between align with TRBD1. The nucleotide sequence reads TGTGCCAGCAGCCAGGGGGGGGGACAGCCCCAGCATTTT. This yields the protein CASSQGGGQPQHF.